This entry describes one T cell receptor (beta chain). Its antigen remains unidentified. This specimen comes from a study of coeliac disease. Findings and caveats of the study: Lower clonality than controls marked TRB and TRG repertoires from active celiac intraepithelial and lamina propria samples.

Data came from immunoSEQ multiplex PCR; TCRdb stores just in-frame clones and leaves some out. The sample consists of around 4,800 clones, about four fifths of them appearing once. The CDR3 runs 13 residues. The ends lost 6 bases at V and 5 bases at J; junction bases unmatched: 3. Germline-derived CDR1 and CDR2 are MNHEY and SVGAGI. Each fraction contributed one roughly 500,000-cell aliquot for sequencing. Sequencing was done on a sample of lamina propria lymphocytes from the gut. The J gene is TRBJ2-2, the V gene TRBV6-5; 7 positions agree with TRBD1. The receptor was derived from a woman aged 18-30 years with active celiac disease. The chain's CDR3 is CASSIQGTGELFF. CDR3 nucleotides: TGTGCCAGCAGCATACAGGGGACCGGGGAGCTGTTTTTT.